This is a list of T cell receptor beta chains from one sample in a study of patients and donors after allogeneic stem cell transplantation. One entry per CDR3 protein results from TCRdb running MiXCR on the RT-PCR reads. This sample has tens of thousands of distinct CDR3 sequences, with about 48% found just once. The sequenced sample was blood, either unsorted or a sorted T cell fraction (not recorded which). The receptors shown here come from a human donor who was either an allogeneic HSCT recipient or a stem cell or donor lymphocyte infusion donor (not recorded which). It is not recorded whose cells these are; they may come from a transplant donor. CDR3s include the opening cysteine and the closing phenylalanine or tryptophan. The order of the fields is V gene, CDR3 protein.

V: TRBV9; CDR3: CASSKVDRVSEAFF
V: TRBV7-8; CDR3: CASSLGTGFRSGELFF
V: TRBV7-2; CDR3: CASSSSSGRGENIQYF
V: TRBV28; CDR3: CASRGQGGNQPQHF
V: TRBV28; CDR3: CASSPDLMGYGYTF
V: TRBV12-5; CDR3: CASGWGIQSYEAFF
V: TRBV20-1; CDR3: CSALRRGVGEKLFF
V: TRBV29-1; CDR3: CSVTHRYNEQFF
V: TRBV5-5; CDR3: CASSLTSKETQYF
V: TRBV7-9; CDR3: CASSLVGQGNSPLHF
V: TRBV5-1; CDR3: CASSLDPYSPLHF
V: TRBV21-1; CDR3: CASSKVNRTPGELFF
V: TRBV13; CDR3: CASSLAQVPYTEAFF
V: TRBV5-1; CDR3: CASSLAGTREEAFF
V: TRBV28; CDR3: CASSFLGQGPSGNTIYF
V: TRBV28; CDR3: CASSTGTGELFF
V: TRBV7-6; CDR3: CASSRFGGSEAFF
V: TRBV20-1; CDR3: CSAVASGGIGNTIYF
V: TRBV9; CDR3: CASSQALALTNEQFF
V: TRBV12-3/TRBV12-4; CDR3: CASSMDGKLFF
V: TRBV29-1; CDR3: CSVEDTRASTDTQYF
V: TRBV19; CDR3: CATSGGPGEQFF
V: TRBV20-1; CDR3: CSATKPATNEKLFF
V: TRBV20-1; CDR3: CSATGTGGSPLHF
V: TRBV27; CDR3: CASSRRDNPNTGELFF
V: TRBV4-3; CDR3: CASSRRQGDLKETQYF
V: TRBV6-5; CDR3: CASSYSRNTEAFF
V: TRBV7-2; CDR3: CASSFSTGVYGYTF
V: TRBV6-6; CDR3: CASSYSAGGDQPQHF
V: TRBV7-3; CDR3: CASSSTGRTEAFF
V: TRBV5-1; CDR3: CASGVAGVNTGELFF
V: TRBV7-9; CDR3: CASSLERGDTEAFF
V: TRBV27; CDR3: CASSLYRGYGYTF
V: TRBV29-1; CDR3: CSVEGYLGNTEAFF
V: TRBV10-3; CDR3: CAIRGLAGAETQYF
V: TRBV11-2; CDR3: CASSKTGQYGYTF
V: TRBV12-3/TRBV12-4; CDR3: CASSPGPGHGYTF
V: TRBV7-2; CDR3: CASSFGEIGPDTQYF
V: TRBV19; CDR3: CASKPGPLNTEAFF
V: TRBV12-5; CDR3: CASGLATGSREAFF